The entry below gives a single T cell receptor (beta chain) sequence along with its context. Its antigen remains undetermined. No much larger clone is present one base from it, and per-base qualities are unavailable. A patient counted as having stable Graves' hyperthyroidism if no progression to ophthalmopathy occurred over 18 months of follow-up. Hyperthyroidism patients were newly diagnosed, had a disease duration of under 2 months, and were aged 18 to 65 years. Any patient with an uncontrolled infection, another autoimmune disease, pregnancy or lactation was excluded. Diagnoses were established on the basis of clinical symptoms, serum thyroxine and TRAb, thyroid ultrasound, and orbital computed tomography. PBMCs were isolated from more than 8 ml of fresh peripheral blood by Ficoll-Paque density gradient centrifugation. Trizol reagent was used to extract total RNA, and RNA quality was then checked on an Agilent 2100 Bioanalyzer.

The CDR3 runs 13 residues from the cysteine to the phenylalanine. Just the 39-base CDR3 DNA is kept, in frame starting at base 1. CDR1 is given as MGHDK and CDR2 as SYGVNS, both from the germline V gene. The entry originates in a study of T cells in Graves' hyperthyroidism and ophthalmopathy (dated by TCRdb to about 2019). Context from the whole study: Peripheral blood was sampled at the time of initial diagnosis, prior to any treatment. To identify distinguishing TCR V-J signatures, a discovery cohort of 100 patients was used, comprising 43 with Graves' ophthalmopathy and roughly 60 with stable Graves' hyperthyroidism. Whether ophthalmopathy could be predicted prospectively was tested in an independent validation cohort made up of under 20 hyperthyroidism patients plus 17 patients who later progressed to ophthalmopathy. The roughly 100 discovery patients were randomly divided into training and test sets at a 7:3 ratio. Thyroid tissue and blood T-cell repertoires from roughly 6 Graves' hyperthyroidism patients were also compared in the study. Following sampling, methimazole starting at 30 mg daily was given to hyperthyroidism patients, and high-dose intravenous methylprednisolone was given to ophthalmopathy patients. According to the paper, TCR Vbeta CDR3 sequencing was carried out on 135 peripheral blood samples, which came from about 45 ophthalmopathy, around 74 hyperthyroidism and around 17 progressor patients. The investigation overall reported the following: Ophthalmopathy was separated from stable hyperthyroidism by a 13 V-J signature model, with just over 85% sensitivity and about 81% specificity obtained in cross-validation and 80%/75% obtained in testing. Sample size was not statistically predetermined, and blinding of investigators to group allocation was not performed. Most expanded thyroid clonotypes (frequency above 0.001) were also detected in blood, suggesting blood repertoires may reflect thyroid immune responses. During validation, the model predicted progression to ophthalmopathy a median of approximately 6.5 months ahead of onset, with just under 71% sensitivity and 72.22% specificity.

The TCR beta CDR3 regions were amplified from the RNA transcripts. The TCR CDR3 was subjected to a first round of RT-PCR using the HTBI primer set and the Qiagen OneStep RT-PCR kit. A second multiplex PCR round built the libraries, followed by size selection and purification. Paired-end sequencing of the libraries was performed with 100 bp reads on an Illumina HiSeq2000. The study's processing was this. SOAPnuke was used to process the raw data, with reads discarded if the reads contained adapters or uncalled bases, had a mean Phred below 15, or lacked an exact constant-primer or identifier match. COPE v1.2.5 was used to merge the high-quality paired reads, and each unique nucleotide sequence was defined as a clonotype. MiTCR v1.1 was used to align the clonotypes against IMGT TRBV, TRBD and TRBJ reference segments. The analysis was restricted to V-J combinations with a frequency above 0.0001, which together covered approximately 99% of the repertoires. The TCS score was defined as the ratio of F50 (clonal expansion) to E x V (chaos), calculated using BLOSUM62-based TCRdist between CDR3 peptides within each V-J. Welch's t-statistics and random forest reduced just over 500 V-J features to under 15, which were used in a naive Bayes classifier (R e1071). Thyroid-blood repertoire similarity was quantified with the Morisita-Horn index. The raw public data were reprocessed by TCRdb itself: fastp quality trimming at Q25, MiXCR clonotype calling, in-frame beta chains only. Rows are unified per CDR3 protein, each entry keeping the most common DNA and genes. These V and J calls are TCRdb output, not the study's own analysis. Counted in this sample were hundreds of thousands of distinct CDR3 sequences; about two fifths of them appeared once. Of the sample, about 9% falls within the top ten clones.

Sequencing used blood. This clonotype was sampled from a man between 18 and 35 years old with Graves' hyperthyroidism. The chain is made from TRBV25-1 and TRBJ1-6, and 8 bases in between align with TRBD1. The nucleotides are TGTGCTCGCCCGGGACAGGATGAATCACCCCTCCACTTT. Its translation is CARPGQDESPLHF. This CDR3, with the reference TRBV25-1 and TRBJ1-6 proteins standing in past its ends, gives the full variable domain EADIYQTPRYLVIGTGKKITLECSQTMGHDKMYWYQQDPGMELHLIHYSYGVNSTEKGDLSSESTVSRIRTEHFPLTLESARPSHTSQYLCARPGQDESPLHFGNGTRLTVT.